This T cell receptor beta chain was obtained from a study of Graves' ophthalmopathy and Graves' hyperthyroidism. Whole-study results and caveats: Stable hyperthyroidism and ophthalmopathy were told apart by a 13-signature model, which achieved about 88% sensitivity and more than 75% specificity. The blood repertoire also included most expanded thyroid clonotypes above 0.001 frequency.

RNA transcripts provided the template for amplifying TCR beta CDR3 regions. HTBI primers served in a first-round RT-PCR, which a second-round multiplex PCR followed. TCRdb passed the multiplex PCR reads through MiXCR, listing each CDR3 protein once. This sample has some 1.1 million distinct CDR3 sequences, with 35% to 40% found just once. Ineligible for inclusion were patients with other autoimmune diseases, uncontrolled infections, pregnancy or lactation. On this clonotype itself: Its antigen is unidentified.

Germline CDR1 is LNHNV and CDR2 is YYDKDF (reference sequence). This CDR3 is 14 amino acids long. Trimming cost V 2 bases and J 3 bases, with 10 bases left between them. The sequenced sample consisted of peripheral blood or thyroid tissue (not recorded which). The receptor was derived from an adult man with Graves' hyperthyroidism. The V call is TRBV15, the J call TRBJ2-5, with D maybe TRBD2 (5 bases). The CDR3 here is CATSRTRQKETQYF. In nucleotides, the CDR3 is TGTGCCACCAGCAGAACTAGACAAAAAGAGACCCAGTACTTC.